This is a list of T cell receptor beta chains from one sample in a study of blood T cells in healthy people across ages. TCRdb analysed the 5' RACE reads with MiXCR anew, one entry per CDR3 protein. The data show about 700,000 distinct CDR3 sequences, about a third seen once. Sample: blood. These receptors were obtained from an elderly woman in good health. Each CDR3 is given with its conserved first and last residue. Each record gives: D gene, V gene, clone size, J gene, CDR3 DNA, CDR3 protein. A D gene is named only where the DNA matches it firmly. For some rows the clone size is stated as once, few or many, or as a class when expanded; others skip it.

>TRBD1|TRBV25-1|-|TRBJ2-6
TGTGCCAGCAGTGCATTCACAGGGGTAGATAGTCCTGGGGCCAACGTCCTGACTTTC
CASSAFTGVDSPGANVLTF
>-|TRBV5-1|once|TRBJ2-7
TGCGCCAGCAGCTTGACAACCCCTAGCGAGCGGTACTTC
CASSLTTPSERYF
>-|TRBV20-1|once|TRBJ2-5
TGCAGTGCTAGACCCCCCGGAGGGATGCGATCCCGTCCCCAAGAGACCCAGTACTTC
CSARPPGGMRSRPQETQYF
>TRBD1|TRBV7-9|many|TRBJ1-1
TGTGCCAGCAGCTCATCAGGGGGCACTGAAGCTTTCTTT
CASSSSGGTEAFF
>TRBD1|TRBV4-2|-|TRBJ1-6
TGTGCCAGCAGCCAAGATTGGGCCAGGGGGACGGGATCACCCCTCCACTTT
CASSQDWARGTGSPLHF
>-|TRBV5-1|many|TRBJ1-4
TGCGCCAGCAGCTTAAAACCGGGGCTCGAAAAACTGTTTTTT
CASSLKPGLEKLFF
>TRBD1|TRBV9|-|TRBJ2-5
TGTGCCAACAGCGTACGCGACAGGGAGGAGACCCAGTACTTC
CANSVRDREETQYF
>-|TRBV7-9|many|TRBJ2-3
TGTGCCAGCAGCTCAGGAGTTGTGAGCACAGATACGCAGTATTTT
CASSSGVVSTDTQYF
>-|TRBV6-1|many|TRBJ1-5
TGTGCCAGCTGCAAAGCCAGACAGAATAGCAATCAGCCCCAGCATTTT
CASCKARQNSNQPQHF
>TRBD2|TRBV10-3|-|TRBJ2-2
TGTGCCATCAGTGAGTCAAGCGGGGGGAACACCGGGGAGCTGTTTTTT
CAISESSGGNTGELFF
>-|TRBV7-9|-|TRBJ2-1
TGTGCCAGCAGCGCCCCCGGGACGGCTAACAATGAGCAGTTCTTC
CASSAPGTANNEQFF
>-|TRBV7-6|many|TRBJ1-1
TGTGCCAGCAGCTTAGCCGCGGGGACACAAGCTTTCTTT
CASSLAAGTQAFF
>-|TRBV28|few|TRBJ2-5
TGTGCCAGCAACAGGGGGGGAGGGGAAGAGACCCAGTACTTC
CASNRGGGEETQYF
>TRBD2|TRBV30|many|TRBJ2-5
TGTGCCAGGGAGGGTGGGGAGACCCAGTACTTC
CAREGGETQYF
>TRBD1|TRBV7-2|few|TRBJ2-5
TGTGCCAGCAGCTTGATTCCGGGACAGGGTTGGGAGACCCAGTACTTC
CASSLIPGQGWETQYF
>TRBD1|TRBV10-3|-|TRBJ2-7
TGTGCCATCAGCCGGGGACAGTCTGACGAGCAGTACTTC
CAISRGQSDEQYF
>TRBD1|TRBV28|many|TRBJ2-5
TGTGCCAGCAGACATGACAGGGGGGGAGAAGAGACCCAGTACTTC
CASRHDRGGEETQYF
>-|TRBV20-1|many|TRBJ1-2
TGCAGTGCTAGAGCCGCACTCACCTATGGCTACACCTTC
CSARAALTYGYTF
>TRBD1|TRBV20-1|many|TRBJ2-7
TGCAGTGCTAGTGAACCGTCCGAGGGGACAGCGTCCTACGAGCAGTACTTC
CSASEPSEGTASYEQYF
>TRBD1|TRBV30|many|TRBJ2-7
TGTGCCTGGAGCGGGACAGTTTCCTACGAGCAGTACTTC
CAWSGTVSYEQYF
>-|TRBV5-6|-|TRBJ2-1
TGTGCCAGCAGCTTGGGTAGAATCTGCAATGAGCAGTTCTTC
CASSLGRICNEQFF
>-|TRBV30|-|TRBJ1-2
TGTGCCTGGAATTACCAGGGATCCTATGGCTACACCTTC
CAWNYQGSYGYTF
>-|TRBV6-6|many|TRBJ2-1
TGTGCCAGCAGTTACCTCGACAATGAGCAGTTCTTC
CASSYLDNEQFF
>-|TRBV20-1|-|TRBJ1-5
TGCGGTGCTCTCCTCGGGGGGCGATCGGTCAATCAGCCCCAGCATTTT
CGALLGGRSVNQPQHF
>-|TRBV5-1|many|TRBJ2-1
TGCGCCAGCAGCTTGGTCGTGACAGCGGGTTATAATGAGCAGTTCTTC
CASSLVVTAGYNEQFF
>TRBD1|TRBV20-1|-|TRBJ2-7
TGCAGTGCTATAATTGGGACAGCACCCTACGAGCAGTACTTC
CSAIIGTAPYEQYF
>-|TRBV10-3|few|TRBJ1-4
TGTGCCATCAGGGGACACCGCGGAAATGAAAAACTGTTTTTT
CAIRGHRGNEKLFF
>-|TRBV7-9|-|TRBJ1-2
TGTGCCAGCAGCCCAGCCAGACAGAACTATGGCTACACCTTC
CASSPARQNYGYTF
>TRBD1|TRBV4-3|many|TRBJ2-3
TGCGCCAGCAGCCAAGCCGGACAGGGTTTCGGAGATACGCAGTATTTT
CASSQAGQGFGDTQYF
>-|TRBV7-6|-|TRBJ1-1
TGTGCCAGCGGCTCAGGGAGGAACACTGAAGCTTTCTTT
CASGSGRNTEAFF
>-|TRBV9|many|TRBJ1-2
TGTGCCAGCAGCGTAGACGGGACCCTCTATGGCTACACCTTC
CASSVDGTLYGYTF
>TRBD2|TRBV7-2|-|TRBJ2-7
TGTGCCAGCAGCTTAGTCTTCACGGGGGGGCCCAATGAGCAGTACTTC
CASSLVFTGGPNEQYF
>-|TRBV11-1|many|TRBJ2-5
TGTGCCAGCAGCTTAGGGACTTACCAAGAGACCCAGTACTTC
CASSLGTYQETQYF
>TRBD2|TRBV20-1|many|TRBJ2-3
TGCAGTGCCAAGAGGGCTAGCGGGACTAGCACAGATACGCAGTATTTT
CSAKRASGTSTDTQYF
>-|TRBV10-3|many|TRBJ2-7
TGTGCCATCAGGAAAGACGGAGACGAGCAGTACTTC
CAIRKDGDEQYF
>-|TRBV12-3/TRBV12-4|-|TRBJ2-1
TGTGCCAGCGGCCCGGGGGAATACAATGAGCAGTTCTTC
CASGPGEYNEQFF
>-|TRBV5-6|many|TRBJ2-5
TGTGCCAGCAGCTTGGTTGGGAGCCAAGAGACCCAGTACTTC
CASSLVGSQETQYF
>-|TRBV6-1|once|TRBJ2-7
TGTGCCAGCAGTGAGTCAGGCGTCATATACGAGCAGTACTTC
CASSESGVIYEQYF
>-|TRBV5-1|-|TRBJ2-2
TGCGCCAGCGTCTTAGGAATCACCGGGGAGCTGTTTTTT
CASVLGITGELFF
>-|TRBV27|-|TRBJ2-5
TGCACCAGCAGTTTATCTGGTGGTCGGGAGACCCAGTACTTC
CTSSLSGGRETQYF
>-|TRBV18|-|TRBJ1-3
TGTGCCAGCTCACCGCCCGGAAACACCGTATATTTT
CASSPPGNTVYF
>TRBD2|TRBV5-1|many|TRBJ2-3
TGCGCCAGCAGCTTCGGGCTAGCGGGGGGAGATAGCACAGATACGCAGTATTTT
CASSFGLAGGDSTDTQYF
>TRBD1|TRBV6-2/TRBV6-3|-|TRBJ1-2
TGTGCCAGCAGTTTCGACAGGGGGCTCGGCTATGGCTACACCTTC
CASSFDRGLGYGYTF
>-|TRBV20-1|-|TRBJ1-6
TGCAGTGCCGTTTCTCGGGACCGCGAACAGTGGAATTCACCCCTCCACTTT
CSAVSRDREQWNSPLHF
>-|TRBV29-1|-|TRBJ1-2
TGCAGCGTTGTCGCAGGGGCTGACTATGGCTACACCTTC
CSVVAGADYGYTF
>-|TRBV7-2|-|TRBJ2-2
TGTGCCAGCAGCTCTCAGACGGGAAATCTTAACACCGGGGAGCTGTTTTTT
CASSSQTGNLNTGELFF
>TRBD2|TRBV11-2|many|TRBJ2-3
TGTGCCAGCAGCTTCGGGGGGGGAACGACAGATACGCAGTATTTT
CASSFGGGTTDTQYF
>-|TRBV4-2|-|TRBJ2-3
TGTGCCAGCAGCCGAGTCCCAGATACGCAGTATTTT
CASSRVPDTQYF
>-|TRBV28|-|TRBJ2-4
TGTGCCAGCAGTAAGGGGGATACCGGGGAGCAGTACTTC
CASSKGDTGEQYF
>-|TRBV18|many|TRBJ2-3
TGTGCCAGCTCACTACCAACAGGGTTCCTCACAGATACGCAGTATTTT
CASSLPTGFLTDTQYF
>TRBD1|TRBV5-1|-|TRBJ1-5
TGCGCCAGCAGCTTGGGGGACAGGGGTTCGAGCAATCAGCCCCAGCATTTT
CASSLGDRGSSNQPQHF
>-|TRBV5-1|-|TRBJ1-1
TGCGCCAGCAGCATTGCCGGTCACACTGAAGCTTTCTTT
CASSIAGHTEAFF
>-|TRBV10-3|many|TRBJ2-3
TGTGCCAGCCGGACAGACACAGATACGCAGTATTTT
CASRTDTDTQYF
>TRBD1|TRBV5-1|many|TRBJ2-7
TGCGCCAGCAGCCCGCGGCCCGGACAGGTATACTACGAGCAGTACTTC
CASSPRPGQVYYEQYF
>-|TRBV7-9|many|TRBJ2-3
TGTGCCAGCAGGCGGCCCCCAGATACGCAGTATTTT
CASRRPPDTQYF
>-|TRBV20-1|many|TRBJ2-3
TGCAGCCGCCAATGGCTAGCGTCGACAGATACGCAGTATTTT
CSRQWLASTDTQYF
>-|TRBV30|few|TRBJ1-4
TGTGCCTGGAGTTACGGGAGTAATGAAAAACTGTTTTTT
CAWSYGSNEKLFF
>-|TRBV7-8|once|TRBJ2-2
TGTGCCAGCAGCCCCAAGTTCGGAATGAACACCGGGGAGCTGTTTTTT
CASSPKFGMNTGELFF
>TRBD1|TRBV6-1|few|TRBJ1-2
TGTGCCAGCAGTGAGCGGCGACAGGGAGGTGGCTACACCTTC
CASSERRQGGGYTF